This T cell receptor beta chain was identified in a study of siplizumab effects on memory and regulatory T cells. The CDR3 consists of 14 residues. After removal of 7 bases from V and 2 bases from J, the junction contained 6 bases not matched to a gene. Germline V gene data show CDR1 as SGHRS and CDR2 as YFSETQ. This table comes from immunoSEQ multiplex PCR, and its TCRdb copy is limited to in-frame clones, with some not included. The sample lists under 100,000 clones, 87% occurring once. V gene TRBV5-1 combines with J gene TRBJ2-1; 7 positions match TRBD1. Sequenced sample: Tregs sorted from blood. This receptor was taken from a human donor in good health. DNA for the CDR3: TGCGCCAGCGGGGGACAGCGAGCCTACAATGAGCAGTTCTTC. This sequence encodes CASGGQRAYNEQFF.